This T cell receptor (beta chain) was obtained from a study of blood T cell repertoires in COVID-19. The junction had 0 bases not matched to a gene; V was cut back by 4 bases and J by 7 bases. This CDR3 has 13 residues. The germline CDR1 and CDR2 sequences are LGHNA and YNFKEQ. Original processing notes: By means of reference gene primer amplification, nucleated cell counts were estimated. Measured with immunoSEQ multiplex PCR; TCRdb has only the in-frame clones, and not every one. Clone size and the V and J calls come from that table; the DNA yielded D and trimming. The data hold about 150,000 clones, with approximately 78% observed a single time. Those who participated ranged in age from roughly 18 to 100 years and resided in roughly 26 US areas.

This TCR was recovered from a woman aged 45-60 years who had recovered from COVID-19. The sequenced sample was PBMCs or T cells enriched from blood (not recorded which). The chain carries TRBV4-2 and TRBJ1-5, with 11 bases identical to TRBD1. The CDR3 reads CASSRDRGQPQHF. The CDR3 bases are TGTGCCAGCAGCCGGGACAGGGGGCAGCCCCAGCATTTT.